This T cell receptor (beta chain) originates from a study of blood T cell repertoires in COVID-19 (dated by TCRdb to 2019 to 2021). Notes on the research overall: Collaborator samples came from the United States, Italy and Spain and covered acute and convalescent phases of COVID-19. Subjects who had been exposed to COVID-19, were actively infected with it, or had recovered from it provided the deeply sampled blood TCRbeta repertoires that made up the dataset. A de-identified subject ID, COVID-19 status, age in years and sex were almost always included in the sample metadata. Where available, HLA class I and class II types were taken from metadata supplied by the sample provider and were not determined by assay-based typing. The repertoires were released in a freely available public database meant as a resource for research on the immune response to SARS-CoV-2. The prospective study material was composed of cDNA or gDNA derived from T cells, B-cell-depleted T cells, or PBMCs. The samples were drawn from the first 160 participants of the ongoing ImmuneRACE study and from some 1,300 subjects provided by 6 global collaborators. What the authors observed across the whole study: The quantity of clinical and demographic metadata differed by source and by participant and was supplied without curation.

The junction shows trimming of 5 bases on V and 4 bases on J, and the gene matches do not reach 3 bases of it. The germline V gene specifies MNHEY as CDR1 and SVGAGI as CDR2. Measured from the cysteine to the phenylalanine, the CDR3 is 14 residues long. Only CDR3 DNA remains: 42 bases, in frame from the first base. TCRbeta CDR3 regions were amplified from genomic DNA using the immunoSEQ Assay, a bias-controlled multiplex PCR. Under the source paper's analysis protocol: The number of nucleated cells in each sample was estimated by amplification of reference gene primers within the assay. To quantify the absolute abundance of each unique TCRbeta CDR3 rearrangement, sequence reads were collapsed and filtered. Productive Simpson clonality was computed per sample as the square root of Simpson's diversity index over productive rearrangements. Imported from immuneACCESS, the table was reduced by TCRdb to in-frame sequences with V and J called. These copies leave out some clones; in studies compared against another copy, an unresolved V gene accounts for under half, and the cause of the remainder is not known. The D gene and trimming were derived from the DNA, and the V and J assignments and clone size from that table. This sample comprises approximately 130,000 clones, around 76% of them detected only once. In total, the top ten clones hold 11% of the sample.

Collaborating institutions collected whole blood in K2EDTA tubes following their own protocols. Collaborator samples were shipped for TCRbeta analysis as frozen whole blood, isolated PBMCs, or DNA extracted from either sample type. With regard to this clone: It lacks a known antigen. No quality values exist for individual bases; no much larger clone is one base distant.

This chain is built from TRBV6-5 and TRBJ2-7; the central 12 bases match TRBD2. Sequencing was performed on peripheral blood. The TCR comes from a human donor in a cohort sampled during active COVID-19. The CDR3 reads CASSRTSGEYEQYF. Read as DNA, the sequence is TGTGCCAGCAGTAGGACTAGCGGGGAGTACGAGCAGTACTTC.